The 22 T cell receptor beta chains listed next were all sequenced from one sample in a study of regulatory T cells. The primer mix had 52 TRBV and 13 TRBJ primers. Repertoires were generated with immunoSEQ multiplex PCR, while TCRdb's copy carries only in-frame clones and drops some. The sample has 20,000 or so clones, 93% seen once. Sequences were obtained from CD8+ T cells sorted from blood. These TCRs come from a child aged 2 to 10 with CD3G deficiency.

CDR3 sequence: CASSLSGVTEAFF. In DNA, the CDR3 is TGTGCCAGCAGTTTATCTGGGGTTACTGAAGCTTTCTTT. The V gene is TRBV28, the J gene TRBJ1-1; D not resolved. This CDR3 comprises 13 residues. Trimming pared 1 base from V and 5 bases from J, leaving 8 bases between. Germline CDR1 and CDR2: MDHEN and SYDVKM.

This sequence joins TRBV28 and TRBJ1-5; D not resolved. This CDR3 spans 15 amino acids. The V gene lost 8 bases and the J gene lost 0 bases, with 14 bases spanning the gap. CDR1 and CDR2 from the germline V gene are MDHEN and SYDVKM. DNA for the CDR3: TGTGCCAGCCAAAGCTCGGGGTATAGCAATCAGCCCCAGCATTTT. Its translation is CASQSSGYSNQPQHF. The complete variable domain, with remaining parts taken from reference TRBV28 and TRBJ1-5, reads DVKVTQSSRYLVKRTGEKVFLECVQDMDHENMFWYRQDPGLGLRLIYFSYDVKMKEKGDIPEGYSVSREKKERFSLILESASTNQTSMYLCASQSSGYSNQPQHFGDGTRLSIL.

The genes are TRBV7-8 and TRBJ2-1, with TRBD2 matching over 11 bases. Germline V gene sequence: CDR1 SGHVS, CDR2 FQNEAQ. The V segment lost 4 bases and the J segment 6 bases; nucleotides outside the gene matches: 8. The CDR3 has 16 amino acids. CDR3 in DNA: TGTGCCAGCAGCTCGCTACTAGCGGGAGCGATCAATGAGCAGTTCTTC. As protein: CASSSLLAGAINEQFF.

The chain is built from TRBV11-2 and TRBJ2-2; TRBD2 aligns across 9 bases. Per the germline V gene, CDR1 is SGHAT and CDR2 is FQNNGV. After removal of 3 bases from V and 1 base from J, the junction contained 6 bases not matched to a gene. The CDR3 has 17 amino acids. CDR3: CASSFVLAGMNTGELFF. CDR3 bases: TGTGCCAGCAGCTTCGTACTAGCGGGCATGAACACCGGGGAGCTGTTTTTT.

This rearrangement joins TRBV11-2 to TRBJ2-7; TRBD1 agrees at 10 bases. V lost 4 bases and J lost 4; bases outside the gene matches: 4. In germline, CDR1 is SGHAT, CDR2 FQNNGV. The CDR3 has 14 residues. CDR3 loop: CASSWTGGEYEQYF. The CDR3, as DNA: TGTGCCAGCAGCTGGACAGGGGGAGAGTACGAGCAGTACTTC.

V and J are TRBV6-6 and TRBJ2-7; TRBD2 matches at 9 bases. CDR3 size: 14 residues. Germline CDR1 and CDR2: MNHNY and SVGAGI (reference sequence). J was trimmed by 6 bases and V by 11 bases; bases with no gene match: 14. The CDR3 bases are TGTGCCGCTAGGGGAGCGGGAGGCAGGTCCGAGCAGTACTTC. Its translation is CAARGAGGRSEQYF.

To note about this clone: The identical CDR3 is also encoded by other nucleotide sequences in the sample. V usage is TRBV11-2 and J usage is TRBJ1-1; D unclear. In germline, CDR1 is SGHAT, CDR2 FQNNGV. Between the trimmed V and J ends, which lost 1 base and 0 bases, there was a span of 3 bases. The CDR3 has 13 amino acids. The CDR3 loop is CASSLGLNTEAFF. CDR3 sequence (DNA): TGTGCCAGCAGCTTAGGATTGAACACTGAAGCTTTCTTT.

The CDR3: CASSQEPVLGEQYF. Written as DNA, the CDR3 is TGCGCCAGCAGCCAAGAACCGGTTCTGGGCGAGCAGTACTTC. V is TRBV4-1 and J is TRBJ2-7, with D unclear. The germline V gene has CDR1 MGHRA and CDR2 YSYEKL. The CDR3 loop spans 14 amino acids. V was pared by 0 bases and J by 6 bases, with 12 bases between.

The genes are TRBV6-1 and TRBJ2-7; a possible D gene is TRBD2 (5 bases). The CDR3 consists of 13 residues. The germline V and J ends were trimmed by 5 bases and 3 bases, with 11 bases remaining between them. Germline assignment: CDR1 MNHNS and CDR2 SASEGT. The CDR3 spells CASSWEYGYEQYF. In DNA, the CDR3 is TGTGCCAGCAGTTGGGAGTATGGCTACGAGCAGTACTTC.

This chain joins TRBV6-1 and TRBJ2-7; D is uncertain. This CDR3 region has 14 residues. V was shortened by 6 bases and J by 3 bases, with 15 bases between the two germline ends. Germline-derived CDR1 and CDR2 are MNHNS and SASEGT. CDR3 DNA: TGTGCCAGCAGGACCCTGGACGGTTACTACGAGCAGTACTTC. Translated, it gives CASRTLDGYYEQYF.

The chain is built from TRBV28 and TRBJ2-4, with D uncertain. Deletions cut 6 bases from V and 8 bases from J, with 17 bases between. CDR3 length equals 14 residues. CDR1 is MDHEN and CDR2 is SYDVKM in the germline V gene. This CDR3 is CASSPRITPDIQYF. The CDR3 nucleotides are TGTGCCAGCAGCCCAAGGATCACGCCGGACATTCAGTACTTC.

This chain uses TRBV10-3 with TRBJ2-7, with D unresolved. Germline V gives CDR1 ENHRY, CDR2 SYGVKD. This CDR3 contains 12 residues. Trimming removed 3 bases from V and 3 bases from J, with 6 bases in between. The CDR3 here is CAISDGIYEQYF. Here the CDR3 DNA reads TGTGCCATCAGTGACGGCATCTACGAGCAGTACTTC.

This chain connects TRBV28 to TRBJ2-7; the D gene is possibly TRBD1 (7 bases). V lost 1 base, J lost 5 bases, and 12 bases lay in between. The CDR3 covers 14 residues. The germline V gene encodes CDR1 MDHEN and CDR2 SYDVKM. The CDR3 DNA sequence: TGTGCCAGCAGTTTATATGGAGGGGGCGACGAGCAGTACTTC. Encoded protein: CASSLYGGGDEQYF.

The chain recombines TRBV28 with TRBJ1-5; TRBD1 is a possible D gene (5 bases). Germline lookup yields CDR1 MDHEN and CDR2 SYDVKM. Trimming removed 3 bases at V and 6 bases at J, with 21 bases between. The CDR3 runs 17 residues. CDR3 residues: CASSFSGVYGGGQPQHF. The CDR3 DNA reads TGTGCCAGCAGTTTCTCGGGGGTTTATGGGGGAGGTCAGCCCCAGCATTTT.

CDR3 nucleotide sequence: TGTGCCAGCAGTACCGGAGGGGGGGATCCTGGATCGGAGCAGTACTTC. The encoded protein is CASSTGGGDPGSEQYF. The chain links TRBV28 to TRBJ2-7, with D maybe TRBD2 (7 bases). The germline V gene encodes CDR1 MDHEN and CDR2 SYDVKM. This CDR3 is 16 amino acids long. Trimming pared 5 bases from V and 7 bases from J, leaving 24 bases between.

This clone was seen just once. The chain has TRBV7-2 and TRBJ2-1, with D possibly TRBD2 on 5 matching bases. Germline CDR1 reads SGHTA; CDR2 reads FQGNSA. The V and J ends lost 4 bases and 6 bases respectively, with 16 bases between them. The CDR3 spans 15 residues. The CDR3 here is CASSYNDGILNEQFF. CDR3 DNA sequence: TGTGCCAGCAGCTATAACGACGGGATCCTCAATGAGCAGTTCTTC. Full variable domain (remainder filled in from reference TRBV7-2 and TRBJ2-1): GAGVSQSPSNKVTEKGKDVELRCDPISGHTALYWYRQSLGQGLEFLIYFQGNSAPDKSGLPSDRFSAERTGGSVSTLTIQRTQQEDSAVYLCASSYNDGILNEQFFGPGTRLTVL.

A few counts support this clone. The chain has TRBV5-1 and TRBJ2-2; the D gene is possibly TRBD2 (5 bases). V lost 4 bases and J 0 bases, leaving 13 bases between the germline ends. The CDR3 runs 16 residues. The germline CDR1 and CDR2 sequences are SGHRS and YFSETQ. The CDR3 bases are TGCGCCAGCAGCCAGGACTGGCTCCCGAACACCGGGGAGCTGTTTTTT. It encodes CASSQDWLPNTGELFF.

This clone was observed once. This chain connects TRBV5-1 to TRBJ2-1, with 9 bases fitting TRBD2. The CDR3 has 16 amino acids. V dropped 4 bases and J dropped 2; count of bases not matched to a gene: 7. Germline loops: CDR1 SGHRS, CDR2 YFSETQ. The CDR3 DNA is TGCGCCAGCAGCCTCCAGACTAGCGGTCCCTACAATGAGCAGTTCTTC. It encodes CASSLQTSGPYNEQFF.

In DNA form, the CDR3 reads TGTGCCAGCAGCCGCCGGGACCCCCCCTACGAGCAGTACTTC. This sequence encodes CASSRRDPPYEQYF. This chain connects TRBV28 to TRBJ2-7; D assignment may be TRBD1 or TRBD2 (5 bases each). From germline, CDR1 is MDHEN and CDR2 SYDVKM. The CDR3 is 14 residues long. V was shortened by 6 bases and J by 2 bases, with 14 bases between the two germline ends.

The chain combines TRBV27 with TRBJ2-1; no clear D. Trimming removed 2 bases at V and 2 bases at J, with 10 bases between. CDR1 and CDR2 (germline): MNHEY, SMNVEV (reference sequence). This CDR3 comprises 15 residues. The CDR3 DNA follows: TGTGCCAGCAGTTTAGGGCCATCGGCCTACAATGAGCAGTTCTTC. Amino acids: CASSLGPSAYNEQFF.

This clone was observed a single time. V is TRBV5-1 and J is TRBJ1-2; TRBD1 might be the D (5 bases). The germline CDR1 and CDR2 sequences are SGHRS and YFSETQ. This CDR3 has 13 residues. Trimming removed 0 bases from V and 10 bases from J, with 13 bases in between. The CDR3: CASSLGGHRPYTF. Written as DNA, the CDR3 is TGCGCCAGCAGCTTGGGAGGACATCGCCCCTACACCTTC. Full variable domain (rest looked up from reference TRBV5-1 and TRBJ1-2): KAGVTQTPRYLIKTRGQQVTLSCSPISGHRSVSWYQQTPGQGLQFLFEYFSETQRNKGNFPGRFSGRQFSNSRSEMNVSTLELGDSALYLCASSLGGHRPYTFGSGTRLTVV.

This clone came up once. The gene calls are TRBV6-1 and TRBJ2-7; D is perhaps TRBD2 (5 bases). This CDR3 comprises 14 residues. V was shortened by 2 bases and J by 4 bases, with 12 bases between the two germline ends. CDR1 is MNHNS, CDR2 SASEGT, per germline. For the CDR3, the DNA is TGTGCCAGCAGTGAATTACCGGGGAAGTACGAGCAGTACTTC. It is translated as CASSELPGKYEQYF.